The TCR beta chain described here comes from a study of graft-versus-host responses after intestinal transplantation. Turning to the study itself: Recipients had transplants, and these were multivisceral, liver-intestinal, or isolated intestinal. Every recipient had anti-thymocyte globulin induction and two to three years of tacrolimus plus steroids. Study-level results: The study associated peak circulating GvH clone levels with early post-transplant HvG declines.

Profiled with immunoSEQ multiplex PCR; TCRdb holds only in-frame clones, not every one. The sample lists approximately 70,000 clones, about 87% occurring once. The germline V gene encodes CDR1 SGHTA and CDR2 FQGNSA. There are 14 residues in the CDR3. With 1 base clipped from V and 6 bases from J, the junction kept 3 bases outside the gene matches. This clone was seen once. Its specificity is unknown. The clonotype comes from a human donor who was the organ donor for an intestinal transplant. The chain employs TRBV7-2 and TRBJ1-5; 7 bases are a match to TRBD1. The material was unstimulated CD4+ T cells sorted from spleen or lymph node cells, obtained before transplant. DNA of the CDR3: TGTGCCAGCAGCTTAGGACAGGGAAGTCAGCCCCAGCATTTT. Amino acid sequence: CASSLGQGSQPQHF.